This T cell receptor beta chain was sequenced during a study of CD8 T cells in ankylosing spondylitis. Points from the study as a whole: In ankylosing spondylitis blood, a motif of roughly eight highly homologous TCR beta variants appeared characteristic. A CD8+ phenotype characterized the disease-linked clones, which were relatively rare in peripheral blood. Disease-linked clones were reportedly significantly enriched in matched ankylosing spondylitis synovial fluid.

This clonotype was counted only a few times. Antigen specificity is unknown. A single record per CDR3 protein comes from TCRdb applying MiXCR to the 5' RACE reads. Found here are approximately 190,000 distinct CDR3 sequences, over 10% of them singletons; the top ten hold roughly 11%. V shed 2 bases, J shed 1 base, and the junction held 2 bases outside the gene matches. This CDR3 has 14 amino acids. Germline V gene lookup returns CDR1 LGHNA and CDR2 YSLEER. Sequenced input: blood, either unsorted or a sorted T cell fraction (not recorded which). This receptor was obtained from a female donor with ankylosing spondylitis or in good health (not recorded which). The rearrangement joins TRBV4-3 to TRBJ2-7; 7 bases map to TRBD1. This CDR3 reads CASSQYRGSYEQYF. CDR3 coding DNA: TGCGCCAGCAGCCAATACAGGGGTTCCTACGAGCAGTACTTC.